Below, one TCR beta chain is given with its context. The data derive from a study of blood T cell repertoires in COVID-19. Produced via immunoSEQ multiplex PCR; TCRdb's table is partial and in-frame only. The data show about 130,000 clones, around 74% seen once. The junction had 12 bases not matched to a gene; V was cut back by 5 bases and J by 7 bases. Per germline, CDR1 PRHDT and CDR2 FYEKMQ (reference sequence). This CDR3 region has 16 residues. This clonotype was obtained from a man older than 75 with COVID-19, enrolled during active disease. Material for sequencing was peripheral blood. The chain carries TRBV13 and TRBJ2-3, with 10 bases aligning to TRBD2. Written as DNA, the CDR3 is TGTGCCAGCAGCCGCGCCAGCGGGAGGGCCCTGAATACGCAGTATTTT. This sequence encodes CASSRASGRALNTQYF.